One sample yielded the 25 T cell receptor beta chains listed below, sequenced in a study of STAT3 mutations in large granular lymphocyte leukemia. Whole-study results and caveats: In T-cell large granular lymphocyte leukemia, about half of patients showed multiple immunodominant subclonotypes.

The method was immunoSEQ multiplex PCR; TCRdb's version includes in-frame clones alone and lacks a portion of them. Counted here are over 9,000 clones, about 92% occurring once; the ten biggest clones make up 66%. What these receptors recognize is not known. The sequencing sample was made of peripheral blood mononuclear cells. The receptors come from a man aged 55 to 70 with T-cell large granular lymphocyte leukemia. Some clones in this sample may be carry-over from other donors' samples.

The rearrangement links TRBV18 to TRBJ2-4; no reliable D call. Germline V gene data show CDR1 as KGHSH and CDR2 as LQKENI. Trimming took off 2 bases at V and 4 bases at J, with 6 bases between the two ends. The CDR3 spans 13 residues. Written as DNA, the CDR3 is TGTGCCAGCTCACCAGCAGGAAAAAACATTCAGTACTTC. This codes for CASSPAGKNIQYF.

V is TRBV6-1 and J is TRBJ2-2, with D perhaps given as TRBD1 or TRBD2 (5 bases each). CDR1 is MNHNS, CDR2 SASEGT, per germline. The CDR3 sequence is 13 residues long. The V gene lost 8 bases and the J gene lost 4 bases, with 11 bases spanning the gap. The CDR3 nucleotides read TGTGCCAGCGAGGGACCGGTCACCGGGGAGCTGTTTTTT. This translates into CASEGPVTGELFF.

This chain uses TRBV9 with TRBJ2-5; no firm D call. The CDR3 length is 15 residues. Germline assignment: CDR1 SGDLS and CDR2 YYNGEE. The V end was cut by 0 bases, the J end by 5 bases, with 14 bases between. The CDR3 is CASSVDAAPRETQYF. Here the CDR3 DNA reads TGTGCCAGCAGCGTAGATGCAGCGCCGAGGGAGACCCAGTACTTC.

The chain joins TRBV2 to TRBJ2-7; tentative D call: TRBD2 (6 bases). The germline V gene encodes CDR1 SNHLY and CDR2 FYNNEI. This CDR3 is 14 amino acids long. Trimming pared 8 bases from V and 4 bases from J, leaving 18 bases between. Here the CDR3 DNA reads TGTGCCAGCTGGGACGGGAGAGGCGGTTACGAGCAGTACTTC. This gives the protein CASWDGRGGYEQYF.

The chain is built from TRBV4-1 and TRBJ1-2, with unresolved D. V dropped 4 bases and J dropped 6 bases, with 12 bases sitting between them. Germline CDR1 reads MGHRA; CDR2 reads YSYEKL. This CDR3 spans 13 amino acids. The CDR3 nucleotides are TGCGCCAGCAGCCCCTCCTTTTCCCATGGCTACACCTTC. It encodes CASSPSFSHGYTF.

The chain employs TRBV12-5 and TRBJ2-7; 7 nucleotides align to TRBD1. The CDR3 has 15 residues. Per germline, CDR1 LGHNT and CDR2 FRNRAP. With 5 bases clipped from V and 1 base from J, the junction kept 8 bases outside the gene matches. The CDR3 loop reads CASGPRPTGSYEQYF. The CDR3 nucleotides read TGTGCTAGTGGTCCCCGCCCGACAGGGTCCTACGAGCAGTACTTC.

J is TRBJ2-7 and V is TRBV25-1, with a tentative D call TRBD1 (6 bases). In germline, CDR1 is MGHDK, CDR2 SYGVNS. V lost 3 bases to trimming and J lost 3 bases, with 9 bases between them. This CDR3 has 13 amino acids. The CDR3 protein is CASSEGARYEQYF. CDR3 bases: TGTGCCAGCAGTGAGGGGGCCCGCTACGAGCAGTACTTC.

This chain links TRBV5-1 with TRBJ1-1, with 9 positions matching TRBD1. V was clipped by 4 bases and J by 4 bases; unmatched bases: 5. CDR1 SGHRS and CDR2 YFSETQ come from the germline V gene. The CDR3 has 14 amino acids. CDR3 in amino acids: CASSVLTGGTEAFF. In DNA, the CDR3 is TGCGCCAGCAGCGTTCTGACAGGGGGCACTGAAGCTTTCTTT.

V usage is TRBV19 and J usage is TRBJ1-1, with 8 bases matching TRBD1. This CDR3 comprises 14 residues. After removal of 3 bases from V and 3 bases from J, the junction contained 3 bases not matched to a gene. CDR1 is LNHDA and CDR2 is SQIVND in the germline V gene (reference sequence). The CDR3, as DNA: TGTGCCAGTAGTATCTCAGGGGGCGACACTGAAGCTTTCTTT. This translates into CASSISGGDTEAFF.

The chain links TRBV28 to TRBJ2-7; D ambiguous. Trimming cost V 6 bases and J 1 base, with 16 bases left between them. The CDR3 is 15 residues long. The germline V gene encodes CDR1 MDHEN and CDR2 SYDVKM. The CDR3 loop is CASRPAIGQSYEQYF. The CDR3 DNA follows: TGTGCCAGCAGACCAGCAATCGGGCAATCCTACGAGCAGTACTTC.

The V call is TRBV30, the J call TRBJ2-1; the match to TRBD2 covers 9 bases. The CDR3 is made up of 13 amino acids. From germline, CDR1 is GTSNPN and CDR2 SVGIG (reference sequence). CDR3 sequence reads: CAAQREDYNEQFF. The CDR3, as DNA: TGTGCTGCCCAGCGGGAGGATTACAATGAGCAGTTCTTC.

V usage is TRBV6-5 and J usage is TRBJ1-1, with D tentatively TRBD1 (6 bases). The CDR3 contains 12 residues. The ends were cut back, 6 bases at V and 6 bases at J, with 11 bases in the middle. Looked up from germline, CDR1 is MNHEY and CDR2 is SVGAGI. CDR3 amino acids: CASRKGGAEAFF. CDR3 nucleotide sequence: TGTGCCAGCAGGAAGGGGGGGGCTGAAGCTTTCTTT.

The chain joins TRBV4-2 to TRBJ1-1; D gene uncertain. V was shortened by 7 bases and J by 3 bases, with 15 bases between the two germline ends. The CDR3 runs 14 residues. Looked up from germline, CDR1 is LGHNA and CDR2 is YNFKEQ. CDR3 protein: CASTPLALDTEAFF. The CDR3, as DNA: TGTGCCAGCACCCCTCTAGCTTTAGACACTGAAGCTTTCTTT.

The chain couples TRBV6-4 to TRBJ1-4, with a weak D call TRBD1 (6 bases). V lost 4 bases and J lost 3, with 12 bases in between. Germline V gene data show CDR1 as MRHNA and CDR2 as SNTAGT. CDR3 length: 15 amino acids. The CDR3, as DNA: TGTGCCAGCAGTGGAACAGGGTTGCCTAATGAAAAACTGTTTTTT. Its protein product is CASSGTGLPNEKLFF.

This clone was counted a single time. The chain is built from TRBV18 and TRBJ2-5, with 11 nucleotides matching TRBD2. This CDR3 is built from 14 residues. Trimming at V came to 2 bases and at J to 4 bases, leaving 0 bases not matched to a gene. Germline V lookup: CDR1 KGHSH, CDR2 LQKENI. The CDR3 reads CASSPGLAGETQYF. The CDR3 DNA reads TGTGCCAGCTCACCAGGACTAGCGGGAGAGACCCAGTACTTC.

The V and J genes are TRBV19 and TRBJ1-1; D gene unclear. The CDR3 has 14 residues. Trimming pared 6 bases from V and 1 base from J, leaving 12 bases between. Per the germline V gene, CDR1 is LNHDA and CDR2 is SQIVND (reference sequence). The CDR3 loop is CASSVSRGNTEAFF. Written as DNA, the CDR3 is TGTGCCAGTAGCGTATCTCGGGGGAACACTGAAGCTTTCTTT.

The genes are TRBV5-4 and TRBJ2-5; maybe TRBD2 (5 bases). Germline V gives CDR1 SGHNT, CDR2 YYREEE (reference sequence). CDR3 length: 14 amino acids. V dropped 3 bases and J dropped 2 bases, with 11 bases sitting between them. The CDR3 nucleotides read TGTGCCAGCAGCTCCAGACTACCTCAAGAGACCCAGTACTTC. Translating it yields CASSSRLPQETQYF.

The chain links TRBV27 to TRBJ2-1, with 10 bases that match TRBD2. Germline V gene data show CDR1 as MNHEY and CDR2 as SMNVEV (reference sequence). The CDR3 contains 17 residues. The V gene end was trimmed by 4 bases and the J gene end by 3 bases; junction bases not matched to a gene: 9. The CDR3 nucleotides read TGTGCCAGCAGTTCCCCCAGACTAGCGGGTAACTACAATGAGCAGTTCTTC. As protein: CASSSPRLAGNYNEQFF.

The rearrangement joins TRBV5-1 to TRBJ2-4, with TRBD2 as a possible D gene (5 bases). The CDR3 has 16 amino acids. The germline V gene has CDR1 SGHRS and CDR2 YFSETQ. Trimming shortened V by 2 bases and J by 3 bases, and 15 bases separated the two germline ends. In nucleotides, the CDR3 is TGCGCCAGCAGCTTTGGTCCCGGGGAAAGCAAAAACATTCAGTACTTC. This gives the protein CASSFGPGESKNIQYF.

The gene calls are TRBV5-1 and TRBJ2-7; weak D call: TRBD2 (5 bases). Germline values: CDR1 SGHRS, CDR2 YFSETQ. Trimming shortened V by 4 bases and J by 3 bases, and 11 bases separated the two germline ends. The CDR3 length is 13 residues. CDR3 bases: TGCGCCAGCAGCAATGACGGGAACTACGAGCAGTACTTC. Encoded protein: CASSNDGNYEQYF.

The genes are TRBV5-1 and TRBJ2-7; 8 bases map to TRBD1. The CDR3 extends over 16 amino acids. The V gene's germline CDR1 is SGHRS and CDR2 YFSETQ. J was trimmed by 0 bases and V by 6 bases; bases with no gene match: 11. CDR3 protein: CASKPGQAYNSYEQYF. The DNA for the CDR3 is TGCGCCAGCAAACCGGGACAGGCATATAACTCCTACGAGCAGTACTTC.

The rearrangement links TRBV7-6 to TRBJ2-3; 11 bases agree with TRBD2. CDR1 and CDR2 (germline): SGHVS, FNYEAQ. Trimming at V came to 1 base and at J to 1 base, leaving 1 base not matched to a gene. The CDR3 is made up of 16 amino acids. This CDR3 reads CASSLGSGRGTDTQYF. For the CDR3, the DNA is TGTGCCAGCAGCTTAGGTAGCGGGAGGGGCACAGATACGCAGTATTTT.

This clone was seen a few times. The chain recombines TRBV27 with TRBJ2-6; D gene unclear. Germline V gene lookup returns CDR1 MNHEY and CDR2 SMNVEV (reference sequence). Trimming stripped 2 bases from V and 3 bases from J, with 5 bases between. CDR3 length: 14 amino acids. The DNA of the CDR3 is TGTGCCAGCAGTTTAGGGCGTGGGGCCAACGTCCTGACTTTC. Residues: CASSLGRGANVLTF.

The sample holds one count of this clone. The genes are TRBV11-2 and TRBJ2-7, with D possibly being TRBD2 (6 bases). The CDR3 has 16 amino acids. Trimming took off 5 bases at V and 0 bases at J, with 17 bases between the two ends. Germline CDR1 and CDR2: SGHAT and FQNNGV. CDR3 nucleotides: TGTGCCAGCAGCCCCCTTTGGGGGGATTCCTCCTACGAGCAGTACTTC. As protein: CASSPLWGDSSYEQYF.

The chain has TRBV5-4 and TRBJ2-7; D possibly corresponds to TRBD1 (6 bases). Trimming removed 0 bases from V and 4 bases from J, with 8 bases in between. The germline V gene has CDR1 SGHNT and CDR2 YYREEE (reference sequence). The CDR3 sequence is 13 residues long. The CDR3 protein is CASSLATGYEQYF. In DNA, the CDR3 is TGTGCCAGCAGCTTGGCCACAGGGTACGAGCAGTACTTC.